Following are 8 T cell receptor beta chains from one sample sequenced in a study of glioma-infiltrating T cells after dendritic cell vaccination. Described time point: after dendritic cell vaccination, including at tumor progression/relapse. Method: immunoSEQ multiplex PCR; TCRdb's copy keeps in-frame clones and lacks some. Of about 65,000 clones in the sample, roughly nine tenths are singletons; the top ten hold around a tenth. This specimen consisted of blood, obtained after dendritic cell vaccination. All receptors come from a human donor with glioblastoma.

This chain uses TRBV15 with TRBJ1-3; perhaps TRBD1 as D (5 bases). CDR3 length: 16 amino acids. Deletions cut 1 base from V and 0 bases from J, with 10 bases between. Germline loops: CDR1 LNHNV, CDR2 YYDKDF (reference sequence). This CDR3 is CATSRGAGISGNTIYF. CDR3 DNA sequence: TGTGCCACCAGCAGAGGTGCAGGGATCTCTGGAAACACCATATATTTT.

This clone was counted once. The conserved final phenylalanine or tryptophan is absent from the CDR3, which likely points to a read error. No DNA is shown, since the ends of the CDR3 on it are uncertain; the CDR3 is the one TCRdb lists. The chain employs TRBV30 and TRBJ1-1; the D call of TRBD1 is as the table states it, not checked on the DNA. A total of 14 residues make up the CDR3, ends included. In germline, CDR1 is GTSNPN, CDR2 SVGIG (reference sequence). CDR3 sequence reads: CAWSEGGQVLHFCH.

The V call is TRBV7-2, the J call TRBJ2-3; possible D gene TRBD2, 6 bases. Germline CDR1 is SGHTA and CDR2 is FQGNSA. Between the trimmed V and J ends, which lost 4 bases and 3 bases, there was a span of 17 bases. CDR3 size: 16 residues. The CDR3 DNA sequence: TGTGCCAGCAGCTCCCTGGGAGGAGGGAGGACAGATACGCAGTATTTT. This codes for CASSSLGGGRTDTQYF.

The sample holds one count of this clone. The chain couples TRBV5-1 to TRBJ2-4, with TRBD1 identical over 8 bases. CDR1 is SGHRS and CDR2 is YFSETQ in the germline V gene. J lost 5 bases, V lost 5 bases, and 9 bases had no gene match. This CDR3 region has 15 residues. The CDR3 DNA reads TGCGCCAGCAGTTCGTTGTTGACAGGGGAAAACATTCAGTACTTC. Translated, it gives CASSSLLTGENIQYF.

J is TRBJ2-1 and V is TRBV19; possibly TRBD2 for D (6 bases). V gave up 5 bases and J gave up 0 bases, with 11 bases separating them. This CDR3 comprises 15 residues. Looked up from germline, CDR1 is LNHDA and CDR2 is SQIVND (reference sequence). The CDR3 region has the DNA TGTGCCAGTAGTCCCCCGGGGGTCTCCTACAATGAGCAGTTCTTC. Translating it yields CASSPPGVSYNEQFF. The full variable domain, with the rest looked up from reference TRBV19 and TRBJ2-1, is DGGITQSPKYLFRKEGQNVTLSCEQNLNHDAMYWYRQDPGQGLRLIYYSQIVNDFQKGDIAEGYSVSREKKESFPLTVTSAQKNPTAFYLCASSPPGVSYNEQFFGPGTRLTVL.

This chain connects TRBV19 to TRBJ1-5, with 10 bases identical to TRBD1. V lost 7 bases, J lost 3 bases, and 15 bases stayed unmatched. Germline loops: CDR1 LNHDA, CDR2 SQIVND (reference sequence). This CDR3 region has 18 residues. CDR3 in DNA: TGTGCCAGTACCCTCTTTACCGGGACAGGGGCGATCAATCAGCCCCAGCATTTT. Its protein product is CASTLFTGTGAINQPQHF.

This clone was picked up one time. The V call is TRBV11-2, the J call TRBJ2-5; maybe TRBD1 (6 bases). This CDR3 is 13 amino acids long. The germline V gene has CDR1 SGHAT and CDR2 FQNNGV. The germline V and J ends were trimmed by 5 bases and 5 bases, with 12 bases remaining between them. Written as DNA, the CDR3 is TGTGCCAGCAGCCCACAGGGAAGGGAGACCCAGTACTTC. Translation gives CASSPQGRETQYF.

Turning to this clone: In the same sample, other DNA sequences code for this CDR3. The chain carries TRBV9 and TRBJ2-7; the match to TRBD2 covers 10 bases. This CDR3 is built from 15 residues. Losses at the gene ends were 0 bases for V and 4 bases for J; bases not matched to a gene: 4. Germline-derived CDR1 and CDR2 are SGDLS and YYNGEE. The CDR3, as DNA: TGTGCCAGCAGCGTAGACCCTAGCGGGAGTTACGAGCAGTACTTC. Amino acid sequence: CASSVDPSGSYEQYF. Complete variable domain (other parts from reference TRBV9 and TRBJ2-7): DSGVTQTPKHLITATGQRVTLRCSPRSGDLSVYWYQQSLDQGLQFLIQYYNGEERAKGNILERFSAQQFPDLHSELNLSSLELGDSALYFCASSVDPSGSYEQYFGPGTRLTVT.